The clone carrying this TCR beta chain appeared a single time. The CDR3 has 15 residues. V was pared by 6 bases and J by 2 bases, with 14 bases between. The germline V gene encodes CDR1 SEHNR and CDR2 FQNEAQ (reference sequence). This sample is drawn from a study of cytomegalovirus exposure and HLA in healthy donors. Study details: Early on, a data release was issued that held some 91 million unique TCRs from HLA-typed donors.

60 Vbeta and 13 Jbeta primers were used in PCR. Sequenced by immunoSEQ multiplex PCR; TCRdb stores in-frame clones only, minus some. In the table there are over 75,000 clones, about 76% of which are singletons. The specimen sequenced was PBMCs. The J gene is TRBJ1-3, the V gene TRBV7-9, with D unresolved. The source of this sequence is a man aged 40-49 years in good health and CMV-seropositive. CDR3 loop: CASSHASGTGNTIYF. The CDR3 nucleotides are TGTGCCAGCAGTCACGCCTCAGGAACTGGAAACACCATATATTTT.